Following are 17 T cell receptor beta chains from one sample sequenced in a study of CD8+ T cells in alopecia areata. Extraction of RNA preceded its reverse transcription into cDNA, which served as the sequencing template. Using immunoSEQ multiplex PCR, the repertoire was profiled, and TCRdb retains in-frame clones only, with some absent. The sample lists under 250,000 clones; around 62% were seen once. The sequences come from CD4+ T cells sorted from blood, collected at week 0. Receptors originate from a human donor with alopecia areata.

This chain joins TRBV6-5 and TRBJ2-4, with TRBD1 identical over 7 bases. With V trimmed by 6 bases and J by 2 bases, 4 bases remained unmatched. This CDR3 has 14 residues. Germline lookup yields CDR1 MNHEY and CDR2 SVGAGI. The CDR3: CASSPDRTKNIQYF. CDR3 sequence (DNA): TGTGCCAGCAGCCCGGACAGGACCAAAAACATTCAGTACTTC.

The V and J genes are TRBV29-1 and TRBJ1-1; D gene ambiguous. Trimming removed 4 bases from V and 6 bases from J, with 9 bases in between. This CDR3 has 11 amino acids. Looked up from germline, CDR1 is SQVTM and CDR2 is ANQGSEA. The CDR3 coding sequence is TGCAGCGTTGTGAGATTTGCTGAAGCTTTCTTT. Translating it yields CSVVRFAEAFF.

J is TRBJ2-1 and V is TRBV15; 9 bases fit TRBD2. The V segment lost 1 base and the J segment 10 bases; nucleotides outside the gene matches: 14. Germline assignment: CDR1 LNHNV and CDR2 YYDKDF (reference sequence). The CDR3 length is 17 residues. CDR3 amino acids: CATSRVLTAGGVREQFF. The CDR3 nucleotides are TGTGCCACCAGCAGAGTTCTAACAGCGGGGGGAGTTAGGGAGCAGTTCTTC.

CDR3 protein: CASSPRPGGNYGYTF. The CDR3 region has the DNA TGTGCCAGCAGCCCTCGCCCGGGGGGGAACTATGGCTACACCTTC. V is TRBV9 and J is TRBJ1-2; the D gene is possibly TRBD1 (5 bases). Germline CDR1 reads SGDLS; CDR2 reads YYNGEE. Trimming took off 4 bases at V and 2 bases at J, with 15 bases between the two ends. The CDR3 spans 15 residues. The full variable domain, completed using reference TRBV9 and TRBJ1-2, is DSGVTQTPKHLITATGQRVTLRCSPRSGDLSVYWYQQSLDQGLQFLIQYYNGEERAKGNILERFSAQQFPDLHSELNLSSLELGDSALYFCASSPRPGGNYGYTFGSGTRLTVV.

The chain combines TRBV5-6 with TRBJ1-3; D not certain. Deletions cut 1 base from V and 3 bases from J, with 8 bases between. Germline CDR1 is SGHDT and CDR2 is YYEEEE. This CDR3 comprises 14 residues. CDR3 DNA: TGTGCCAGCAGCTTGCAACAGCTTGGAAACACCATATATTTT. Protein sequence: CASSLQQLGNTIYF.

J is TRBJ1-3 and V is TRBV7-3; D uncertain. CDR1 is SGHTA and CDR2 is FQGTGA in the germline V gene. CDR3 length: 13 residues. V lost 5 bases and J 3 bases, leaving 8 bases between the germline ends. The CDR3 loop reads CASSPNLGNTIYF. The CDR3 coding sequence is TGTGCCAGCAGCCCTAACCTTGGAAACACCATATATTTT.

The J gene is TRBJ1-1, the V gene TRBV2; the match to TRBD1 covers 8 bases. The germline CDR1 and CDR2 sequences are SNHLY and FYNNEI. The CDR3 is 13 amino acids. V was pared by 7 bases and J by 1 base, with 2 bases of the junction left unmatched. The CDR3 here is CASNRGWNTEAFF. In DNA, the CDR3 is TGTGCCAGCAACAGGGGGTGGAACACTGAAGCTTTCTTT. Together with reference TRBV2 and TRBJ1-1, the CDR3 gives the full variable domain: EPEVTQTPSHQVTQMGQEVILRCVPISNHLYFYWYRQILGQKVEFLVSFYNNEISEKSEIFDDQFSVERPDGSNFTLKIRSTKLEDSAMYFCASNRGWNTEAFFGQGTRLTVV.

This clone turned up a few times. Other DNA sequences from this sample encode an identical CDR3 as well. The chain joins TRBV7-3 to TRBJ1-1; weak D call: TRBD1 (5 bases). Germline-derived CDR1 and CDR2 are SGHTA and FQGTGA. V gave up 5 bases and J gave up 3 bases, with 10 bases separating them. This CDR3 is 13 amino acids long. CDR3 nucleotides: TGTGCCAGCAGCCCGCAGGGTGACACTGAAGCTTTCTTT. Its protein product is CASSPQGDTEAFF. The complete variable domain, with remaining parts taken from reference TRBV7-3 and TRBJ1-1, reads GAGVSQTPSNKVTEKGKYVELRCDPISGHTALYWYRQSLGQGPEFLIYFQGTGAADDSGLPNDRFFAVRPEGSVSTLKIQRTERGDSAVYLCASSPQGDTEAFFGQGTRLTVV.

The chain joins TRBV5-1 to TRBJ2-3; tentatively, D is TRBD2 (5 bases). Germline V lookup: CDR1 SGHRS, CDR2 YFSETQ. V gave up 0 bases and J gave up 0 bases, with 11 bases separating them. CDR3 length: 16 residues. The CDR3 nucleotides read TGCGCCAGCAGCTTGGGACTTGGAGGTAGCACAGATACGCAGTATTTT. Protein: CASSLGLGGSTDTQYF. The complete variable domain, with remaining parts taken from reference TRBV5-1 and TRBJ2-3, reads KAGVTQTPRYLIKTRGQQVTLSCSPISGHRSVSWYQQTPGQGLQFLFEYFSETQRNKGNFPGRFSGRQFSNSRSEMNVSTLELGDSALYLCASSLGLGGSTDTQYFGPGTRLTVL.

The rearrangement uses TRBV7-3 and TRBJ1-1; D not resolved. V dropped 5 bases and J dropped 6 bases, with 13 bases sitting between them. Per germline, CDR1 SGHTA and CDR2 FQGTGA. CDR3 length: 13 residues. CDR3 in DNA: TGTGCCAGCAGCAGAGACGGAACTTCTGAAGCTTTCTTT. It yields the protein CASSRDGTSEAFF. Looking up the rest from reference TRBV7-3 and TRBJ1-1 gives the full variable domain: GAGVSQTPSNKVTEKGKYVELRCDPISGHTALYWYRQSLGQGPEFLIYFQGTGAADDSGLPNDRFFAVRPEGSVSTLKIQRTERGDSAVYLCASSRDGTSEAFFGQGTRLTVV.

In its sample, this clone was seen a few times. The chain carries TRBV29-1 and TRBJ2-7; D gene uncertain. Germline CDR1 is SQVTM and CDR2 is ANQGSEA. The CDR3 loop spans 12 amino acids. Trimming stripped 3 bases from V and 2 bases from J, with 8 bases between. The chain's CDR3 is CSVEYSAYEQYF. In DNA, the CDR3 is TGCAGCGTTGAGTACAGTGCCTACGAGCAGTACTTC.

The chain carries TRBV7-9 and TRBJ2-3; TRBD1 might be the D (6 bases). The CDR3 is made up of 15 amino acids. V shed 5 bases and J shed 4 bases, with 16 bases lying between them. Germline CDR1 reads SEHNR; CDR2 reads FQNEAQ (reference sequence). CDR3 residues: CASSQAMGAADTQYF. CDR3 sequence (DNA): TGTGCCAGCAGCCAGGCTATGGGGGCCGCAGATACGCAGTATTTT.

The gene calls are TRBV6-6 and TRBJ1-2, with D possibly matching TRBD1 (5 bases). Looked up from germline, CDR1 is MNHNY and CDR2 is SVGAGI (reference sequence). Trimming took 6 bases from V and 8 from J, leaving 19 bases between them. This CDR3 region has 14 residues. The CDR3 bases are TGTGCCAGCAGCCGACCCACCGGGGGATTCGGCTACACCTTC. Translated: CASSRPTGGFGYTF.

The rearrangement links TRBV5-1 to TRBJ2-7, with 7 positions matching TRBD1. Germline CDR1 is SGHRS and CDR2 is YFSETQ. Trimming cost V 0 bases and J 6 bases; bases outside gene matches: 6. The CDR3 is 14 amino acids. The CDR3 DNA sequence: TGCGCCAGCAGCTTGGTTGACAGGGTCAGCGAGCAGTACTTC. Its protein is CASSLVDRVSEQYF.

The chain is built from TRBV7-9 and TRBJ1-1; 9 bases are shared with TRBD1. V shed 6 bases, J shed 6 bases, and the junction held 5 bases outside the gene matches. Germline V gene sequence: CDR1 SEHNR, CDR2 FQNEAQ (reference sequence). This CDR3 contains 13 residues. The CDR3 spells CASRGTGGSEAFF. The CDR3 DNA is TGTGCCAGCAGGGGAACAGGGGGCTCTGAAGCTTTCTTT.

The V gene is TRBV7-2, the J gene TRBJ1-2; the D is unclear. Per the germline V gene, CDR1 is SGHTA and CDR2 is FQGNSA. This CDR3 has 12 residues. With 1 base removed from V and 8 bases from J, the gap between germline ends came to 8 bases. CDR3 sequence reads: CASSLEVTGYTF. CDR3 coding DNA: TGTGCCAGCAGCTTAGAGGTCACCGGCTACACCTTC.

This clone has a handful of counts. This sequence joins TRBV11-3 and TRBJ1-1; D is possibly TRBD1 (5 bases). From germline, CDR1 is SGHNT and CDR2 YENEEA. V was clipped by 3 bases and J by 1 base, with 12 bases between them. The CDR3 is made up of 15 amino acids. CDR3 sequence reads: CASSFGASGNTEAFF. The DNA for the CDR3 is TGTGCCAGCAGCTTTGGGGCGTCGGGGAACACTGAAGCTTTCTTT. Filled out from reference TRBV11-3 and TRBJ1-1, the complete variable domain reads EAGVVQSPRYKIIEKKQPVAFWCNPISGHNTLYWYLQNLGQGPELLIRYENEEAVDDSQLPKDRFSAERLKGVDSTLKIQPAELGDSAVYLCASSFGASGNTEAFFGQGTRLTVV.